This TCR beta chain was retrieved from a study of cytomegalovirus exposure and HLA in healthy donors. General observations from the study: Through in vitro validation, a few CMV-associated chains were shown to be specific for CMV antigens.

In this sample, this clone turned up once. Antigen: not known. Germline CDR1 and CDR2: ENHRY and SYGVKD. With V trimmed by 5 bases and J by 7 bases, 6 bases remained unmatched. This CDR3 comprises 13 residues. Here immunoSEQ multiplex PCR was the method, and the copy in TCRdb shows in-frame clones only, minus some. The sample lists approximately 110,000 clones; 94% were seen once. V usage is TRBV10-3 and J usage is TRBJ1-1, with 8 nucleotides matching TRBD1. This clonotype was obtained from a woman younger than 35 in good health and CMV-seronegative. The sequencing sample was made of PBMCs. The CDR3 sequence is CAISTGGVSEAFF. In nucleotides, the CDR3 is TGTGCCATCAGTACAGGGGGGGTGAGTGAAGCTTTCTTT.